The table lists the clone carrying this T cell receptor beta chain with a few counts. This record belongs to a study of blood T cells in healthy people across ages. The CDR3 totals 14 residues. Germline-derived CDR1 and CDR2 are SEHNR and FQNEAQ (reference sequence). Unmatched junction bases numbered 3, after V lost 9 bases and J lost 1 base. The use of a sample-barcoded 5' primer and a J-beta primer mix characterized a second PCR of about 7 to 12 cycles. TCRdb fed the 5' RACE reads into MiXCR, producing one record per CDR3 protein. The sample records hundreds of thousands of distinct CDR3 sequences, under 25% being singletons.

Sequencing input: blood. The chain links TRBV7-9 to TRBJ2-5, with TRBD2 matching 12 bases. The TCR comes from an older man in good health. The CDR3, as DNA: TGTGCCAGTGGACTAGCGGGACTCCAAGAGACCCAGTACTTC. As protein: CASGLAGLQETQYF.